Presented here are 6 T cell receptor beta chains from one specimen sequenced in a study of cytomegalovirus exposure and HLA in healthy donors. The data were produced by immunoSEQ multiplex PCR, yet TCRdb's version contains in-frame clones alone and is incomplete. Of 150,000 to 200,000 clones listed, 86% are singletons. Sequenced sample: PBMCs. These receptors all stem from a man under 40 in good health and CMV-seropositive.

The sample holds one count of this clone. This chain uses TRBV5-1 with TRBJ2-7; 11 bases fit TRBD2. V shed 5 bases, J shed 2 bases, and the junction held 6 bases outside the gene matches. This CDR3 is 15 amino acids long. The V gene's germline CDR1 is SGHRS and CDR2 YFSETQ. CDR3 sequence reads: CASRKLAGATYEQYF. The CDR3 DNA is TGCGCCAGCAGGAAACTAGCGGGGGCGACCTACGAGCAGTACTTC. Drawing the rest from reference TRBV5-1 and TRBJ2-7, the complete variable domain is KAGVTQTPRYLIKTRGQQVTLSCSPISGHRSVSWYQQTPGQGLQFLFEYFSETQRNKGNFPGRFSGRQFSNSRSEMNVSTLELGDSALYLCASRKLAGATYEQYFGPGTRLTVT.

Notes on this clone: Other DNA sequences in this specimen translate into the identical CDR3. The rearrangement links TRBV7-9 to TRBJ2-7; D remains ambiguous. V lost 5 bases to trimming and J lost 1 base, with 6 bases between them. The CDR3 totals 12 residues. In germline, CDR1 is SEHNR, CDR2 FQNEAQ (reference sequence). The CDR3 spells CASSPQSYEQYF. CDR3 nucleotide sequence: TGTGCCAGCAGCCCCCAGTCCTACGAGCAGTACTTC.

V gene TRBV7-9 combines with J gene TRBJ2-3, with D unclear. Germline V gives CDR1 SEHNR, CDR2 FQNEAQ (reference sequence). V lost 5 bases and J lost 2, with 20 bases in between. The CDR3 contains 17 residues. The CDR3 DNA sequence: TGTGCCAGCAGCCAGAACTCAGTGTCACTTATCACAGATACGCAGTATTTT. Translated: CASSQNSVSLITDTQYF.

J is TRBJ1-3 and V is TRBV29-1; D gene uncertain. CDR3 length: 13 amino acids. V gave up 6 bases and J gave up 0 bases, with 9 bases separating them. In germline, CDR1 is SQVTM, CDR2 ANQGSEA. In nucleotides, the CDR3 is TGCAGCGTATCGTTCGTCTCTGGAAACACCATATATTTT. Translating gives CSVSFVSGNTIYF. Combining the CDR3 with reference TRBV29-1 and TRBJ1-3 gives the whole variable domain SAVISQKPSRDICQRGTSLTIQCQVDSQVTMMFWYRQQPGQSLTLIATANQGSEATYESGFVIDKFPISRPNLTFSTLTVSNMSPEDSSIYLCSVSFVSGNTIYFGEGSWLTVV.

The rearrangement links TRBV5-6 to TRBJ1-2, with D possibly TRBD1 on 5 matching bases. The CDR3 has 15 residues. Germline CDR1 and CDR2: SGHDT and YYEEEE. The ends were cut back, 0 bases at V and 4 bases at J, with 13 bases in the middle. CDR3 region: CASSLAVGVIYGYTF. In DNA, the CDR3 is TGTGCCAGCAGCTTGGCAGTAGGGGTAATCTATGGCTACACCTTC.

J is TRBJ2-3 and V is TRBV5-1; tentatively, D is TRBD2 (5 bases). From germline, CDR1 is SGHRS and CDR2 YFSETQ. The length of the CDR3 is 15 residues. V was pared by 4 bases and J by 6 bases, with 18 bases between. CDR3 residues: CASSPWGNSGDTQYF. The CDR3 coding sequence is TGCGCCAGCAGCCCCTGGGGAAACTCGGGGGATACGCAGTATTTT.